This T cell receptor beta chain is from a study of blood T cell repertoires in COVID-19. Study summary: The study drew acute and convalescent COVID-19 samples from the United States, Italy and Spain. T cells, B-cell-depleted T cells, or PBMCs supplied cDNA or gDNA.

In germline, CDR1 is SGHTA, CDR2 FQGTGA. The CDR3 loop spans 17 amino acids. The V and J ends lost 0 bases and 1 base respectively, with 15 bases between them. TCRdb's copy holds only in-frame clones and misses some; the assay was immunoSEQ multiplex PCR. The sample shows some 370,000 clones, around 91% of them seen only once. The specimen was peripheral blood. The J gene is TRBJ2-5, the V gene TRBV7-3; D remains ambiguous. This receptor was taken from a man between 18 and 35 years old with active or convalescent COVID-19. The CDR3 region is CASSLTSGVAAQETQYF. The CDR3 DNA is TGTGCCAGCAGCTTAACTTCTGGAGTGGCAGCCCAAGAGACCCAGTACTTC. Full variable domain (rest looked up from reference TRBV7-3 and TRBJ2-5): GAGVSQTPSNKVTEKGKYVELRCDPISGHTALYWYRQSLGQGPEFLIYFQGTGAADDSGLPNDRFFAVRPEGSVSTLKIQRTERGDSAVYLCASSLTSGVAAQETQYFGPGTRLLVL.